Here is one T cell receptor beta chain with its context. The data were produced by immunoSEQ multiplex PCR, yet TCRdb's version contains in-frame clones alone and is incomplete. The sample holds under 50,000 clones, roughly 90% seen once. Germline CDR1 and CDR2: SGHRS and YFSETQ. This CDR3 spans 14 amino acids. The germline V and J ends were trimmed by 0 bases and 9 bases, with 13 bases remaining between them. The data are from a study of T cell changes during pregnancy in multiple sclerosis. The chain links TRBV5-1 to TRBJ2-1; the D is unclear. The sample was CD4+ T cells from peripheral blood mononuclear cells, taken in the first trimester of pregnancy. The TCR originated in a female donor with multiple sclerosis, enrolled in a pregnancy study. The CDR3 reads CASSLVPVLAEQFF. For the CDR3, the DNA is TGCGCCAGCAGCTTGGTCCCAGTTTTAGCTGAGCAGTTCTTC.